A single sample is the source of the 8 T cell receptor beta chains below, sequenced in a study of cytomegalovirus exposure and HLA in healthy donors. PCR used 60 Vbeta primers and 13 Jbeta primers. Generated by immunoSEQ multiplex PCR, the TCRdb table keeps only in-frame clones and is missing some. The sample records about 140,000 clones, approximately 79% being singletons. Sequenced sample: PBMCs. Receptor source: a woman between 25 and 40 years old in good health and CMV-seronegative.

The chain couples TRBV5-6 to TRBJ1-2; 9 bases match TRBD1. CDR3 length equals 14 residues. Germline V lookup: CDR1 SGHDT, CDR2 YYEEEE. Trimming at V came to 4 bases and at J to 2 bases, leaving 3 bases not matched to a gene. Written as DNA, the CDR3 is TGTGCCAGCAGCCCGGACAGGGGAAACTATGGCTACACCTTC. Translation: CASSPDRGNYGYTF.

This rearrangement joins TRBV20-1 to TRBJ1-1, with D unresolved. CDR3 size: 11 residues. Germline-derived CDR1 and CDR2 are DFQATT and SNEGSKA (reference sequence). V shed 1 base and J shed 8 bases, with 8 bases lying between them. The CDR3 protein is CSARGGGEAFF. The CDR3 coding sequence is TGCAGTGCTAGAGGAGGCGGAGAAGCTTTCTTT.

This rearrangement joins TRBV6-1 to TRBJ2-7, with TRBD1 as a possible D gene (6 bases). V dropped 6 bases and J dropped 6 bases, with 18 bases sitting between them. Germline lookup yields CDR1 MNHNS and CDR2 SASEGT. CDR3 length: 14 residues. DNA for the CDR3: TGTGCCAGCAGCCCCGAGGGGGTATCAGCCGAGCAGTACTTC. Protein sequence: CASSPEGVSAEQYF.

This chain uses TRBV18 with TRBJ1-1; 8 bases fit TRBD1. V was clipped by 4 bases and J by 2 bases; unmatched bases: 6. Germline V gives CDR1 KGHSH, CDR2 LQKENI. This CDR3 contains 15 residues. CDR3: CASSLPQGANTEAFF. In DNA, the CDR3 is TGTGCCAGCTCACTTCCCCAGGGGGCCAACACTGAAGCTTTCTTT.

The chain carries TRBV6-5 and TRBJ2-5, with 7 bases that match TRBD1. The CDR3 has 14 residues. Germline V CDR1 and CDR2: MNHEY, SVGAGI. The V segment lost 5 bases and the J segment 2 bases; nucleotides outside the gene matches: 5. Written as DNA, the CDR3 is TGTGCCAGCAGTGAAGGGACAGATCAAGAGACCCAGTACTTC. This translates into CASSEGTDQETQYF.

V usage is TRBV5-1 and J usage is TRBJ2-2, with D possibly TRBD1 on 8 matching bases. V was shortened by 3 bases and J by 5 bases, with 17 bases between the two germline ends. CDR3 length: 16 residues. Germline V gives CDR1 SGHRS, CDR2 YFSETQ. The CDR3 here is CASSYPTGEGTGELFF. CDR3 sequence (DNA): TGCGCCAGCAGCTATCCGACAGGGGAGGGAACCGGGGAGCTGTTTTTT.

The rearrangement joins TRBV2 to TRBJ2-7; D is perhaps TRBD1 (5 bases). This CDR3 is 12 amino acids long. V dropped 7 bases and J dropped 3 bases, with 10 bases sitting between them. Germline assignment: CDR1 SNHLY and CDR2 FYNNEI. CDR3 amino acids: CASTAGIYEQYF. In nucleotides, the CDR3 is TGTGCCAGCACGGCAGGGATCTACGAGCAGTACTTC.

The CDR3 sequence: CASSPQGNYNEQFF. In DNA form, the CDR3 reads TGTGCCAGTAGCCCACAGGGGAACTACAATGAGCAGTTCTTC. The rearrangement joins TRBV19 to TRBJ2-1, with 7 bases fitting TRBD1. This CDR3 is built from 14 residues. The junction had 5 bases not matched to a gene; V was cut back by 6 bases and J by 3 bases. Germline CDR1 reads LNHDA; CDR2 reads SQIVND (reference sequence).